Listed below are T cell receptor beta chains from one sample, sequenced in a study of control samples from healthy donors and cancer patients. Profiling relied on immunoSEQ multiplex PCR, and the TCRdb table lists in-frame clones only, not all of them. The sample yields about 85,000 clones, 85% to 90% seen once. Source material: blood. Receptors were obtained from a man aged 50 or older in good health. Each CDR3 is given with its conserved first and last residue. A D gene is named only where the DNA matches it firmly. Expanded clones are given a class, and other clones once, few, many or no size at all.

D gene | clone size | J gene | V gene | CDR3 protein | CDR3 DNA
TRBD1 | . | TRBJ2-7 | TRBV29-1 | CSVAVGQTYEQYF | TGCAGCGTTGCGGTGGGACAGACCTACGAGCAGTACTTC
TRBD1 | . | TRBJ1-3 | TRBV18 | CASSLGQGHSGNTIYF | TGTGCCAGCTCACTGGGACAGGGACACTCTGGAAACACCATATATTTT
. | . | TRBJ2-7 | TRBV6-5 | CASSYAQGLGEQYF | TGTGCCAGCAGTTATGCCCAGGGACTGGGCGAGCAGTACTTC
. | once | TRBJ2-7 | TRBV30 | CAWGPRQGRNYEQYF | TGTGCCTGGGGGCCCCGTCAGGGCCGCAACTACGAGCAGTACTTC
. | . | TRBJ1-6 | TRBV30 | CAWSVMANSPLHF | TGTGCCTGGAGTGTAATGGCGAATTCACCCCTCCACTTT
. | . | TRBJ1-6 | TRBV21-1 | CARFPDRENSPLHF | TGTGCCAGATTTCCCGACAGGGAGAATTCACCCCTCCACTTT
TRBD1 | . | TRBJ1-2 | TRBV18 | CASSPDRGLYGYTF | TGTGCCAGCTCACCCGACAGGGGGCTCTATGGCTACACCTTC
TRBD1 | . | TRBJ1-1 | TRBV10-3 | CAISPTPGQLSEAFF | TGTGCCATCAGCCCAACCCCGGGACAGTTATCTGAAGCTTTCTTT
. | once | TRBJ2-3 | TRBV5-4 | CASSLRGGLTDTQYF | TGTGCCAGCAGCCTTAGGGGGGGCTTGACAGATACGCAGTATTTT
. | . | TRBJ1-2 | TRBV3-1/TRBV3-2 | CASRSEPDGYTF | TGTGCCAGCCGGTCAGAGCCGGATGGCTACACCTTC
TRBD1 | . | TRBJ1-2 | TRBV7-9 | CASSLEGGGYTF | TGTGCCAGCAGCTTAGAAGGGGGCGGCTACACCTTC
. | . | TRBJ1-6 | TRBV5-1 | CASSPLNGNSPLHF | TGCGCCAGCAGCCCCCTTAACGGTAATTCACCCCTCCACTTT
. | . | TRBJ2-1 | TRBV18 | CASSPYNTLGGYNEQFF | TGTGCCAGCTCACCGTATAACACACTAGGGGGTTACAATGAGCAGTTCTTC
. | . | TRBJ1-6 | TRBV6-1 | CASSEVLSYNSPLHF | TGTGCCAGCAGTGAAGTACTCTCCTATAATTCACCCCTCCACTTT
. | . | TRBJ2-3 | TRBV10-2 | CATALRGSTDTQYF | TGCGCCACCGCCCTGCGGGGCAGCACAGATACGCAGTATTTT
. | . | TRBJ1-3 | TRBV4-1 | CASSSASGNTIYF | TGCGCCAGCAGCTCCGCGTCTGGAAACACCATATATTTT
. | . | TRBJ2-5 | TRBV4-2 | CASSQDMGAGETQYF | TGTGCCAGCAGCCAAGACATGGGGGCAGGCGAGACCCAGTACTTC
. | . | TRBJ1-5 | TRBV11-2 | CASSLGPGRNQPQHF | TGTGCCAGCAGCTTAGGGCCGGGGCGCAATCAGCCCCAGCATTTT
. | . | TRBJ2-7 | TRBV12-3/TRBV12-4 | CASSLTPLEQYF | TGTGCCAGCAGTTTGACACCTTTGGAGCAGTACTTC
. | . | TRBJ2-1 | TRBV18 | CASSPGQGVNEQFF | TGTGCCAGCTCACCAGGCCAGGGTGTGAATGAGCAGTTCTTC
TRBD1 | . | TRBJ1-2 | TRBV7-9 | CASSLTGTQDYGYTF | TGTGCCAGCAGCCTGACAGGGACTCAGGACTATGGCTACACCTTC
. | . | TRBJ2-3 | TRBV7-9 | CASSTPGADTQYF | TGTGCCAGCAGCACCCCAGGGGCAGATACGCAGTATTTT
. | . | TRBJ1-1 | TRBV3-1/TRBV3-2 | CASSPTGTEAFF | TGTGCCAGCAGCCCCACCGGCACTGAAGCTTTCTTT
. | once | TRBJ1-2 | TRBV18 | CASSRQGSSGGYTF | TGTGCCAGCTCACGTCAAGGGAGTAGTGGTGGCTACACCTTC
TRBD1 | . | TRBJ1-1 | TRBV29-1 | CSVARGQINTEAFF | TGCAGCGTTGCCCGGGGACAGATTAACACTGAAGCTTTCTTT
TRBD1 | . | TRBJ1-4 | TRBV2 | CASSGTGGNEKLFF | TGTGCCAGCAGTGGGACAGGGGGGAATGAAAAACTGTTTTTT
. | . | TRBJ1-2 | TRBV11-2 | CASSLGGANYGYTF | TGTGCCAGCAGCTTAGGGGGCGCTAACTATGGCTACACCTTC
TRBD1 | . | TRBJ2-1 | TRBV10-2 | CASSDPDRPALF | TGCGCCAGCAGTGACCCGGACAGGCCAGCCCTCTTC
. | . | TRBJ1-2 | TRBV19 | CASSIVETRINYGYTF | TGTGCCAGTAGTATAGTCGAGACACGAATTAACTATGGCTACACCTTC
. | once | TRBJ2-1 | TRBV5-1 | CASSLFSSYNEQFF | TGCGCCAGCAGCTTGTTTAGCTCCTACAATGAGCAGTTCTTC
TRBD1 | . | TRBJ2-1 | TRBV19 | CASSTGTGFDMVEQFF | TGTGCCAGTAGTACCGGGACAGGGTTTGATATGGTTGAGCAGTTCTTC
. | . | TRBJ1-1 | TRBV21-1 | CASSPRDRGRANTEAFF | TGTGCCAGCAGCCCTCGGGACAGGGGCCGTGCGAACACTGAAGCTTTCTTT
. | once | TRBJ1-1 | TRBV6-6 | CASSSPKRGNTEAFF | TGTGCCAGCAGTTCTCCTAAACGGGGGAACACTGAAGCTTTCTTT
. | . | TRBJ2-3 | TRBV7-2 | CASSPRRAGSTDTQYF | TGTGCCAGCAGCCCTCGGAGGGCGGGGAGCACAGATACGCAGTATTTT
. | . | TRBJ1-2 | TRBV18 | CASSPPSRDGPIGYTF | TGTGCCAGCTCACCACCGAGCCGGGACGGACCTATTGGCTACACCTTC
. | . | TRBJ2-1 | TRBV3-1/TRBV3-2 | CASSQRAAQNEQFF | TGTGCCAGCAGCCAACGGGCAGCTCAGAATGAGCAGTTCTTC
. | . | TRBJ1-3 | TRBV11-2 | CASSLGAGGGNTIYF | TGTGCCAGCAGCTTAGGGGCGGGCGGCGGCAACACCATATATTTT
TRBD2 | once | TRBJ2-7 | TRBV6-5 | CATLAGDYEQYF | TGTGCCACCTTAGCGGGGGACTACGAGCAGTACTTC
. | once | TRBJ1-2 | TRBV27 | CASSSISSGYTF | TGTGCCAGCAGTTCGATCTCTAGTGGCTACACCTTC
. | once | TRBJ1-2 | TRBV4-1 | CASSQDGGNNYGYTF | TGCGCCAGCAGCCAAGATGGCGGTAATAACTATGGCTACACCTTC
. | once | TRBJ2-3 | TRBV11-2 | CASSRSDTQYF | TGTGCCAGCAGCCGTTCAGATACGCAGTATTTT
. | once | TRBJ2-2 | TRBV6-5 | CASSYRATTNTGELFF | TGTGCCAGCAGTTATCGGGCCACTACGAACACCGGGGAGCTGTTTTTT
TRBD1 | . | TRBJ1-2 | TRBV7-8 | CASSPGQNYGYTF | TGTGCCAGCAGCCCGGGACAGAACTATGGCTACACCTTC
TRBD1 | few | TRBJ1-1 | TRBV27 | CASSSRVGTGGPEAFF | TGTGCCAGCAGTTCCCGCGTGGGGACAGGAGGCCCAGAAGCTTTCTTT
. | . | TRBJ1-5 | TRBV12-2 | CASRPGHTVCQPQHF | TGTGCAAGTCGTCCGGGTCACACTGTGTGTCAGCCCCAGCATTTT
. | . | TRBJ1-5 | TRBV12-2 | CASRFDQPQHF | TGTGCAAGTCGCTTTGATCAGCCCCAGCATTTT
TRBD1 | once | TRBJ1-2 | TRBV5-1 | CASRGQSTNYGYTF | TGCGCCAGCAGGGGACAGTCAACTAACTATGGCTACACCTTC
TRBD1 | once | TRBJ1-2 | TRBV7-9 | CASSSSDRGNYGYTF | TGTGCCAGCAGTTCTTCTGACAGGGGGAACTATGGCTACACCTTC
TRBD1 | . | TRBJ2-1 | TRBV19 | CASTKLRTGVMNEQFF | TGTGCCAGTACAAAATTACGGACAGGAGTTATGAATGAGCAGTTCTTC
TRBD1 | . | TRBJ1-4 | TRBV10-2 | CASRAGGGEKLFF | TGCGCCAGCAGGGCAGGGGGTGGCGAAAAACTGTTTTTT
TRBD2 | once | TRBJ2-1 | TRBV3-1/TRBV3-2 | CASSQDSPSGGHNEQFF | TGTGCCAGCAGCCAAGATTCCCCTAGCGGGGGCCACAATGAGCAGTTCTTC
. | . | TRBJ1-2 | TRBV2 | CASSDIGIDYTF | TGTGCCAGCAGTGACATTGGGATCGACTACACCTTC
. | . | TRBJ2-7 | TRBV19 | CASSILGGSSYEQYF | TGTGCCAGTAGTATACTCGGGGGCTCCTCCTACGAGCAGTACTTC
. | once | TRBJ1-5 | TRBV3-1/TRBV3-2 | CASSQGAGRNQPQHF | TGTGCCAGCAGCCAAGGGGCAGGACGGAATCAGCCCCAGCATTTT
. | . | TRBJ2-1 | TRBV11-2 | CASSAQGIEQFF | TGTGCCAGCAGCGCTCAGGGAATTGAGCAGTTCTTC
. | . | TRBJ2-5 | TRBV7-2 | CASSQERGAIQETQYF | TGTGCCAGCAGCCAAGAGAGGGGGGCCATCCAAGAGACCCAGTACTTC
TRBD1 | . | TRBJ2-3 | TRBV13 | CASSPTRDRTTSTDTQYF | TGTGCCAGCAGCCCGACGCGGGACAGGACTACTAGCACAGATACGCAGTATTTT
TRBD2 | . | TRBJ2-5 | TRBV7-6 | CASSLQAGNLGTQYF | TGTGCCAGCAGCTTACAAGCGGGGAACCTCGGGACCCAGTACTTC
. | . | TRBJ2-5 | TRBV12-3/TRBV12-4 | CASSFRGWETQYF | TGTGCCAGCAGTTTTAGGGGTTGGGAGACCCAGTACTTC